Included here is one TCR beta chain sequence, with context. Its antigen is still unknown. The entry originates in a study of T cell responses to AZD1222 COVID-19 vaccine. The study's findings and limits: Spike-specific TCR depth and breadth grew after two AZD1222 doses. At baseline, just 5 or 6 AZD1222 recipients tested seropositive. Repertoires were obtained only post-peak T cell response.

The CDR3 totals 15 residues. The germline V gene encodes CDR1 SGHAT and CDR2 FQNNGV. V was trimmed by 5 bases and J by 1 base, leaving 14 bases between them. The data were produced by immunoSEQ multiplex PCR, yet TCRdb's version contains in-frame clones alone and is incomplete. The table records about 120,000 clones, 80% to 95% of them present only once. The V and J genes are TRBV11-2 and TRBJ1-1; TRBD1 is a possible D gene (6 bases). This receptor was taken from an adult in good health. Sequencing was performed on peripheral blood, taken on day 0 of MenACWY control vaccination. The CDR3 DNA follows: TGTGCCAGCAGCCCGCAACTGACAGGGAACACTGAAGCTTTCTTT. As protein: CASSPQLTGNTEAFF.